This entry lists 10 T cell receptor beta chains sequenced from one sample in a study of PD-1 blockade in classical Hodgkin lymphoma. Every patient had relapsed following autologous stem cell transplantation, and cohorts differed in brentuximab vedotin exposure. TCRdb's table, derived via immunoSEQ multiplex PCR, lists solely in-frame clones and lacks some. The repertoire holds some 23,000 clones, with roughly 77% as singletons. This material consisted of peripheral blood mononuclear cells (PBMCs), taken before the second cycle of nivolumab. The receptors here all came from a human donor with classical Hodgkin lymphoma.

The chain joins TRBV11-1 to TRBJ1-6; perhaps TRBD1 as D (6 bases). The CDR3 sequence is 15 residues long. V lost 1 base and J 10 bases, leaving 14 bases between the germline ends. Per the germline V gene, CDR1 is SGHAT and CDR2 is FQDESV (reference sequence). Written as DNA, the CDR3 is TGTGCCAGCAGCTTAGACAGGGAGGTAGGATCACCCCTCCACTTT. Translation: CASSLDREVGSPLHF.

CDR3 region: CASSLKQGWADTQYF. The CDR3 DNA sequence: TGTGCCAGCAGCTTAAAACAGGGGTGGGCAGATACGCAGTATTTT. This chain connects TRBV7-9 to TRBJ2-3; 7 positions agree with TRBD1. The V and J ends lost 2 bases and 4 bases, in that order; junction bases with no gene match: 6. CDR1 SEHNR and CDR2 FQNEAQ come from the germline V gene (reference sequence). The CDR3 length is 15 residues.

The DNA for the CDR3 is TGTGCCAGCAGCTCGGCGTCCCAGGGGGCTGGAGAGCAGTACTTC. It yields the protein CASSSASQGAGEQYF. This chain connects TRBV11-2 to TRBJ2-7, with 8 nucleotides matching TRBD1. V was pared by 4 bases and J by 7 bases, with 12 bases of the junction left unmatched. This CDR3 comprises 15 residues. In germline, CDR1 is SGHAT, CDR2 FQNNGV.

The V gene is TRBV19, the J gene TRBJ1-1; 7 nucleotides align to TRBD1. The CDR3 has 15 amino acids. The germline V gene has CDR1 LNHDA and CDR2 SQIVND (reference sequence). The ends lost 7 bases at V and 6 bases at J; junction bases unmatched: 14. The CDR3: CASKPSGRQGPEAFF. CDR3 DNA sequence: TGTGCCAGTAAACCCTCCGGACGACAGGGCCCTGAAGCTTTCTTT.

V gene TRBV19 combines with J gene TRBJ1-6; TRBD1 agrees at 7 bases. The J segment lost 9 bases and the V segment lost 8 bases, leaving 7 bases of the junction unmatched. CDR1 and CDR2 (germline): LNHDA, SQIVND (reference sequence). The CDR3 totals 13 residues. Here the CDR3 DNA reads TGTGCCAGTGGTAGAGGGGGCGCTTCACCCCTCCACTTT. Protein sequence: CASGRGGASPLHF.

This clone appeared a single time. CDR3 in amino acids: CASRLGDNGKLFF. The DNA for the CDR3 is TGTGCAAGTCGCTTAGGCGATAACGGAAAACTGTTTTTT. V gene TRBV12-2 combines with J gene TRBJ1-4. TRBV12-2 is recorded as a pseudogene. This CDR3 has 13 residues.

A few counts support this clone. The CDR3 coding sequence is TGTGCCAGCCACAGGGCCCGATATAGCAATCAGCCCCAGCATTTT. Its protein product is CASHRARYSNQPQHF. The V and J genes are TRBV6-6 and TRBJ1-5; perhaps TRBD1 as D (6 bases). Trimming removed 8 bases at V and 0 bases at J, with 14 bases between. The CDR3 extends over 15 amino acids. Germline CDR1 and CDR2: MNHNY and SVGAGI (reference sequence).

V is TRBV5-1 and J is TRBJ1-1, with D perhaps matching TRBD1 (5 bases). CDR1 and CDR2 (germline): SGHRS, YFSETQ. The CDR3 sequence is 16 residues long. V was trimmed by 2 bases and J by 2 bases, leaving 16 bases between them. The CDR3: CASSFGTPLTNTEAFF. The CDR3 bases are TGCGCCAGCAGCTTCGGGACCCCCCTAACTAACACTGAAGCTTTCTTT.

This clone occurred once. The DNA of the CDR3 is TGTGCCATCAGTGGTCAGCGGGAGGTTAACAATGAGCAGTTCTTC. Encoded protein: CAISGQREVNNEQFF. The chain is built from TRBV10-3 and TRBJ2-1; 9 bases are shared with TRBD2. The CDR3 is 15 residues long. CDR1 ENHRY and CDR2 SYGVKD come from the germline V gene. The V and J ends lost 4 bases and 5 bases, in that order; junction bases with no gene match: 6.

This clone was observed a single time. V usage is TRBV6-1 and J usage is TRBJ1-6; weak D call: TRBD1 (6 bases). CDR3 length: 13 amino acids. CDR1 MNHNS and CDR2 SASEGT come from the germline V gene. The V end lost 6 bases, the J end lost 10 bases, and 13 bases lay between the germline ends. The CDR3 loop is CASRTQGPSPLHF. CDR3 DNA: TGTGCCAGCAGGACACAGGGCCCCTCACCCCTCCACTTT.